These T cell receptor beta chains were read from a single sample in a study of neurological immune-mediated disorders. Via MiXCR, TCRdb re-called the 5' RACE reads, giving one row per CDR3 protein. The data show approximately 46,000 distinct CDR3 sequences, around 2.9% seen once. The sequenced material came from PBMCs. These receptors were obtained from a woman in her forties or fifties with multiple sclerosis. Both conserved end residues are part of each CDR3. A D gene is named only where the DNA matches it firmly. The size entry is marked missing in some rows and otherwise reads once, few, many or a size class.

>TRBV5-1|TRBJ1-4|NA|many
TGCGCCAGCAGCGAATTGGCAGGGGATTGGGAAAAACTGTTTTTT
CASSELAGDWEKLFF
>TRBV6-5|TRBJ1-2|TRBD1|many
TGTGCCAGCAGCTACCAGGACAGGGCTAACTATGGCTACACCTTC
CASSYQDRANYGYTF
>TRBV3-1|TRBJ2-2|NA|many
TGTGCCAGCAGCCAACCCCAGGGGAGGGACACCGGGGAGCTGTTTTTT
CASSQPQGRDTGELFF
>TRBV28|TRBJ1-3|NA|many
TGTGCCAGCGGACTCGCCGGGGGAAACACCATATATTTT
CASGLAGGNTIYF
>TRBV6-2/TRBV6-3|TRBJ2-2|NA|many
TGTGCCAGCAGCCATTTTGTGGACACCGGGGAGCTGTTTTTT
CASSHFVDTGELFF
>TRBV20-1|TRBJ2-3|TRBD1|many
TGCAGTATCCGGGACAGGGGCACAGATACGCAGTATTTT
CSIRDRGTDTQYF
>TRBV5-1|TRBJ1-2|NA|many
TGCGCCAGCAGCTTGGTGTACGAAGGGAACTATGGCTACACCTTC
CASSLVYEGNYGYTF
>TRBV10-2|TRBJ2-7|NA|many
TGCGCCAGCAGTGAGGTAAACATTGAGCAGTACTTC
CASSEVNIEQYF
>TRBV7-9|TRBJ2-7|NA|many
TGTGCCAGCAGCTTAGAAATGGGGCAATTCTACGAGCAGTACTTC
CASSLEMGQFYEQYF
>TRBV5-1|TRBJ1-2|TRBD1|many
TGCGCCAGCCGGGACAGTAAATATGGCTACACCTTC
CASRDSKYGYTF
>TRBV7-7|TRBJ2-2|NA|many
TGTGCCAGCAGCCCCGCAGGGTGGGGGACCGGGGAGCTGTTTTTT
CASSPAGWGTGELFF
>TRBV20-1|TRBJ2-3|TRBD1|many
TGCAGTGCTATGACAGGGGGCACAGATACGCAGTATTTT
CSAMTGGTDTQYF
>TRBV9|TRBJ1-6|TRBD1|many
TGTGCCAGCAGCGATGGACAGGGGGGAAATTCACCCCTCCACTTT
CASSDGQGGNSPLHF
>TRBV7-9|TRBJ1-1|NA|many
TGTGCCAGCAGGGGGGGAGGGACACTTAACACTGAAGCTTTCTTT
CASRGGGTLNTEAFF
>TRBV12-3/TRBV12-4|TRBJ1-1|NA|NA
TGTGCCAGCAGTATCAAGGGGGGGGGGACTGAAGCTTTCTTT
CASSIKGGGTEAFF
>TRBV20-1|TRBJ1-3|NA|many
TGCAGTGCTGCAAAACCCCGGAGCTCTGGAAACACCATATATTTT
CSAAKPRSSGNTIYF
>TRBV28|TRBJ2-1|TRBD2|many
TGTGCCAGCAGTTTTGGCGGGAGGACATACAATGAGCAGTTCTTC
CASSFGGRTYNEQFF
>TRBV20-1|TRBJ2-7|NA|many
TGCAGTGCTAGAGATGGGAAACTAGCAAATACCCTTTTGTACGAGCAGTACTTC
CSARDGKLANTLLYEQYF
>TRBV5-1|TRBJ1-4|TRBD1|many
TGCGCCAGCAGCCTGAGAGGACAGGGGCAGGGGGAAAAACTGTTTTTT
CASSLRGQGQGEKLFF
>TRBV7-9|TRBJ1-4|NA|many
TGTGCCAGCAGCTTCCCCGGGGCAACTAATGAAAAACTGTTTTTT
CASSFPGATNEKLFF
>TRBV12-3/TRBV12-4|TRBJ1-5|NA|many
TGTGCCAGCAGTTCGACTGCCCCAGAGCCCCAGCATTTT
CASSSTAPEPQHF
>TRBV6-2/TRBV6-3|TRBJ2-1|NA|few
TGTGCCAGCAGCCGCACTGCCAATGAGCAGTTCTTC
CASSRTANEQFF
>TRBV29-1|TRBJ1-2|NA|many
TGCAGCGTTGTGGGGCGGCAGGGTAACTATGGCTACACCTTC
CSVVGRQGNYGYTF
>TRBV12-3/TRBV12-4|TRBJ2-7|NA|NA
TGTGCCAGCAGACTGGGAAAGACGGCTACTGAGCAGTACTTC
CASRLGKTATEQYF
>TRBV7-3|TRBJ2-1|TRBD2|many
TGTGCCAGCAGCTTAGTTGGGACTAGAAGACTCAATGAGCAGTTCTTC
CASSLVGTRRLNEQFF